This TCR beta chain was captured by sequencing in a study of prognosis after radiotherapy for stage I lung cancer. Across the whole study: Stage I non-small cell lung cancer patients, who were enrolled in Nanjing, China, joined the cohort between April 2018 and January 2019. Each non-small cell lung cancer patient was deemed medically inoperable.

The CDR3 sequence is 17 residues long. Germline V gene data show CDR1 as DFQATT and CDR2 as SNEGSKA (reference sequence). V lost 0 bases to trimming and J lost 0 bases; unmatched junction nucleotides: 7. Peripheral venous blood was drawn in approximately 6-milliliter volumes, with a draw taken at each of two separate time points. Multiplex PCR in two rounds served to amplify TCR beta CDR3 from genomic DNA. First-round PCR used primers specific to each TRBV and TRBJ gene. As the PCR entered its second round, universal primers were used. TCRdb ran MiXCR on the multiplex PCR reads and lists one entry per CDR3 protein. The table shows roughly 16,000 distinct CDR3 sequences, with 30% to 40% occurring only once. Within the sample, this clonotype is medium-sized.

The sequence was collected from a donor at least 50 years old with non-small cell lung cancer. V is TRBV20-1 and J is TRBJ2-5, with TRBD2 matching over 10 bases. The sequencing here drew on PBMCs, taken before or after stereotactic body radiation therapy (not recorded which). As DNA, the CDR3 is TGCAGTGCTAGAGATAAAGAACTAGCGGGGAACCAAGAGACCCAGTACTTC. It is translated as CSARDKELAGNQETQYF.